Following are 32 T cell receptor beta chains from one sample sequenced in a study of cytomegalovirus exposure and HLA in healthy donors. Primers included in the PCR were 60 Vbeta and 13 Jbeta primers. Clones were read by immunoSEQ multiplex PCR, and TCRdb kept only the in-frame ones, dropping some. Of 150,000 or so clones listed, 70% to 85% are singletons. The sequenced material came from PBMCs. The receptors were gathered from a woman aged 40-49 years in good health and CMV-seronegative.

This rearrangement joins TRBV9 to TRBJ2-1, with D uncertain. V was shortened by 2 bases and J by 4 bases, with 4 bases between the two germline ends. CDR1 and CDR2 (germline): SGDLS, YYNGEE. CDR3 length: 12 residues. The CDR3 nucleotides read TGTGCCAGCAGCGTGGCTTACAATGAGCAGTTCTTC. Its translation is CASSVAYNEQFF. Full variable domain (missing parts from reference TRBV9 and TRBJ2-1): DSGVTQTPKHLITATGQRVTLRCSPRSGDLSVYWYQQSLDQGLQFLIQYYNGEERAKGNILERFSAQQFPDLHSELNLSSLELGDSALYFCASSVAYNEQFFGPGTRLTVL.

J is TRBJ1-1 and V is TRBV23-1; no clear D gene. TRBV23-1 is placed among ORFs of uncertain function. V was trimmed by 0 bases and J by 1 base, leaving 6 bases between them. This CDR3 has 14 amino acids. CDR3 nucleotide sequence: TGCGCCAGCAGTCAATCGGAGGGGAACACTGAAGCTTTCTTT. Translation: CASSQSEGNTEAFF.

The genes are TRBV6-1 and TRBJ1-1, with D hard to call. CDR1 MNHNS and CDR2 SASEGT come from the germline V gene. The V gene lost 7 bases and the J gene lost 11 bases, with 20 bases spanning the gap. CDR3 length: 13 amino acids. The CDR3 sequence: CASILSGREAAFF. CDR3 DNA: TGTGCCAGCATCCTATCTGGGAGGGAGGCGGCTTTCTTT.

This clone occurred a few times. V is TRBV7-9 and J is TRBJ2-5; D not certain. The J call is uncertain, as TRBJ2-7 better fits the DNA end. This CDR3 region has 15 residues. Germline CDR1 SEHNR, CDR2 FQNEAQ (reference sequence). CDR3 DNA sequence: TGTGCCAGCAGCCCTCCTCGAGAGGCCTACTACGAGCAGTACTTC. It encodes CASSPPREAYYEQYF.

CDR3 nucleotides: TGTGCCAGCAGTGAAGGAGGGACAGGGGGCTGGTACACCGGGGAGCTGTTTTTT. It encodes CASSEGGTGGWYTGELFF. The genes are TRBV6-1 and TRBJ2-2; 12 bases map to TRBD1. CDR3 size: 18 residues. The ends lost 1 base at V and 3 bases at J; junction bases unmatched: 6. Germline CDR1 and CDR2: MNHNS and SASEGT.

The chain is built from TRBV7-2 and TRBJ1-5; a possible D gene is TRBD1 (5 bases). This CDR3 is built from 16 residues. Trimming cost V 1 base and J 0 bases, with 10 bases left between them. Germline assignment: CDR1 SGHTA and CDR2 FQGNSA. As DNA, the CDR3 is TGTGCCAGCAGCTTAGAGGGGATCGTTAGCAATCAGCCCCAGCATTTT. Translating it yields CASSLEGIVSNQPQHF.

V and J are TRBV19 and TRBJ2-1; 8 nucleotides line up with TRBD2. The CDR3 is 15 residues long. V lost 4 bases and J lost 5; bases outside the gene matches: 7. Germline V CDR1 and CDR2: LNHDA, SQIVND (reference sequence). The CDR3 reads CASSTSGRSHNEQFF. The DNA for the CDR3 is TGTGCCAGTAGTACCAGCGGGAGATCCCACAATGAGCAGTTCTTC.

The chain combines TRBV28 with TRBJ2-4; D unclear. There are 14 residues in the CDR3. Germline-derived CDR1 and CDR2 are MDHEN and SYDVKM. The ends were cut back, 3 bases at V and 6 bases at J, with 12 bases in the middle. CDR3 in amino acids: CASSFRNSRNIQYF. The CDR3 nucleotides are TGTGCCAGCAGTTTCCGGAACAGCCGAAACATTCAGTACTTC.

This clone has only one observation. The J gene is TRBJ1-4, the V gene TRBV5-1; TRBD1 agrees at 7 bases. The CDR3 loop spans 15 amino acids. After removal of 0 bases from V and 8 bases from J, the junction contained 7 bases not matched to a gene. Germline V gives CDR1 SGHRS, CDR2 YFSETQ. The CDR3 protein is CASSLGDRVQEKLFF. CDR3 DNA: TGCGCCAGCAGCTTGGGCGACAGGGTACAAGAAAAACTGTTTTTT.

V usage is TRBV4-2 and J usage is TRBJ1-3; D uncertain. Germline V gene data show CDR1 as LGHNA and CDR2 as YNFKEQ. The CDR3 is made up of 17 amino acids. Trimming cost V 0 bases and J 0 bases, with 12 bases left between them. The CDR3 region has the DNA TGTGCCAGCAGCCAAGAACTTAACGTACGCTCTGGAAACACCATATATTTT. Translation gives CASSQELNVRSGNTIYF.

As regards this clone: The same CDR3 is also encoded by other DNA sequences in this sample. V gene TRBV28 combines with J gene TRBJ1-2; D call uncertain. The V gene's germline CDR1 is MDHEN and CDR2 SYDVKM. The V end was cut by 3 bases, the J end by 2 bases, with 7 bases between. This CDR3 has 13 amino acids. CDR3 sequence reads: CASSLLGNYGYTF. The CDR3 DNA sequence: TGTGCCAGCAGTTTGCTAGGAAACTATGGCTACACCTTC.

The chain uses TRBV28 and TRBJ2-1; perhaps TRBD1 as D (5 bases). The CDR3 contains 17 residues. Between the trimmed V and J ends, which lost 3 bases and 4 bases, there was a span of 19 bases. The germline gives CDR1 MDHEN, CDR2 SYDVKM. For the CDR3, the DNA is TGTGCCAGCAGTTTTGTCAGGGAACAGATAATATACAATGAGCAGTTCTTC. Its translation: CASSFVREQIIYNEQFF.

The chain has TRBV9 and TRBJ2-5; no firm D call. The J call may be wrong; the DNA end is better matched by TRBJ2-7. Germline V gives CDR1 SGDLS, CDR2 YYNGEE. The CDR3 loop spans 13 amino acids. The CDR3 reads CASSKKSTYEQYF. The CDR3 coding sequence is TGTGCCAGCAGCAAAAAGTCTACCTACGAGCAGTACTTC.

The V and J genes are TRBV28 and TRBJ2-1; 9 positions match TRBD1. With 7 bases clipped from V and 3 bases from J, the junction kept 7 bases outside the gene matches. Per germline, CDR1 MDHEN and CDR2 SYDVKM. The CDR3 contains 15 residues. The CDR3 loop is CASKLRDRVYNEQFF. The CDR3 DNA is TGTGCCAGCAAACTCCGGGACAGGGTCTACAATGAGCAGTTCTTC.

The V gene is TRBV7-2, the J gene TRBJ2-1, with 9 bases aligning to TRBD2. This CDR3 is 16 amino acids long. The germline CDR1 and CDR2 sequences are SGHTA and FQGNSA. J lost 4 bases, V lost 5 bases, and 9 bases had no gene match. CDR3 in amino acids: CASSLEGSGRYNEQFF. CDR3 DNA sequence: TGTGCCAGCAGCCTAGAGGGTAGCGGGAGATACAATGAGCAGTTCTTC. The full variable domain, in which reference TRBV7-2 and TRBJ2-1 provide the parts outside the CDR3, is GAGVSQSPSNKVTEKGKDVELRCDPISGHTALYWYRQSLGQGLEFLIYFQGNSAPDKSGLPSDRFSAERTGGSVSTLTIQRTQQEDSAVYLCASSLEGSGRYNEQFFGPGTRLTVL.

This chain joins TRBV4-1 and TRBJ1-6; no clear D gene. Germline lookup yields CDR1 MGHRA and CDR2 YSYEKL. V lost 1 base to trimming and J lost 4 bases, with 8 bases between them. The CDR3 covers 15 residues. CDR3 DNA: TGCGCCAGCAGCCAAGCGACGGGGTATAATTCACCCCTCCACTTT. Its translation is CASSQATGYNSPLHF.

Notes on this clone: One end of the junction does not line up with germline, which may come from a read error. The chain couples TRBV7-9 to TRBJ1-3; D uncertain. The CDR3 has 17 amino acids. Looked up from germline, CDR1 is SEHNR and CDR2 is FQNEAQ (reference sequence). Here the CDR3 DNA reads TGTTCCAGCAGCTTAGCGGAGTGGAGTGGGTCTGGAAACACCATATATTTT. Protein sequence: CSSSLAEWSGSGNTIYF. The full variable domain, with the rest looked up from reference TRBV7-9 and TRBJ1-3, is DTGVSQNPRHKITKRGQNVTFRCDPISEHNRLYWYRQTLGQGPEFLTYFQNEAQLEKSRLLSDRFSAERPKGSFSTLEIQRTEQGDSAMYLCSSSLAEWSGSGNTIYFGEGSWLTVV.

This chain connects TRBV5-1 to TRBJ1-2, with 11 bases matching TRBD1. This CDR3 has 16 residues. Germline V CDR1 and CDR2: SGHRS, YFSETQ. With V trimmed by 4 bases and J by 7 bases, 12 bases remained unmatched. The CDR3 sequence: CASSAKGQGASLGYTF. For the CDR3, the DNA is TGCGCCAGCAGCGCCAAAGGACAGGGGGCGAGTCTTGGCTACACCTTC.

The chain recombines TRBV7-9 with TRBJ2-3, with D possibly being TRBD2 (5 bases). Per the germline V gene, CDR1 is SEHNR and CDR2 is FQNEAQ (reference sequence). The CDR3 is made up of 14 amino acids. The V end was cut by 7 bases, the J end by 2 bases, with 13 bases between. The CDR3 loop is CASTRTGPTDTQYF. In DNA form, the CDR3 reads TGTGCCAGCACCCGGACTGGGCCCACAGATACGCAGTATTTT. The full variable domain, completed using reference TRBV7-9 and TRBJ2-3, is DTGVSQNPRHKITKRGQNVTFRCDPISEHNRLYWYRQTLGQGPEFLTYFQNEAQLEKSRLLSDRFSAERPKGSFSTLEIQRTEQGDSAMYLCASTRTGPTDTQYFGPGTRLTVL.

Written as DNA, the CDR3 is TGTGCCAGCAGCTTAGGCCGGTTGGTAGGGGAAGGTGAAAAACTGTTTTTT. Amino acid sequence: CASSLGRLVGEGEKLFF. The rearrangement joins TRBV13 to TRBJ1-4; tentatively, D is TRBD1 (5 bases). The CDR3 loop spans 17 amino acids. The ends were cut back, 0 bases at V and 7 bases at J, with 18 bases in the middle. Per germline, CDR1 PRHDT and CDR2 FYEKMQ (reference sequence).

The chain uses TRBV7-9 and TRBJ2-3; TRBD1 might be the D (5 bases). V shed 5 bases and J shed 4 bases, with 25 bases lying between them. The CDR3 totals 18 residues. Germline values: CDR1 SEHNR, CDR2 FQNEAQ (reference sequence). The CDR3 DNA reads as TGTGCCAGCAGCCCAATGAAAGAAAGGGGTGGGTATGCAGATACGCAGTATTTT. Residues: CASSPMKERGGYADTQYF.

The chain joins TRBV5-1 to TRBJ1-2; TRBD1 matches at 8 bases. The V segment lost 2 bases and the J segment 0 bases; nucleotides outside the gene matches: 3. There are 15 residues in the CDR3. CDR1 is SGHRS, CDR2 YFSETQ, per germline. The CDR3 DNA reads as TGCGCCAGCAGCTTTGGACAGGGAGCTAACTATGGCTACACCTTC. It codes for CASSFGQGANYGYTF.

The genes are TRBV5-1 and TRBJ2-2, with 7 bases fitting TRBD1. Germline trimming cut 2 bases from V and 3 bases from J; bases unmatched to any gene: 1. This CDR3 spans 14 amino acids. The V gene's germline CDR1 is SGHRS and CDR2 YFSETQ. The CDR3 loop is CASSFQGDTGELFF. The CDR3 DNA is TGCGCCAGCAGCTTTCAGGGGGACACCGGGGAGCTGTTTTTT.

This sequence joins TRBV19 and TRBJ2-1; D unresolved. This CDR3 has 13 residues. Trimming removed 4 bases from V and 0 bases from J, with 4 bases in between. Per the germline V gene, CDR1 is LNHDA and CDR2 is SQIVND (reference sequence). The CDR3 DNA follows: TGTGCCAGTAGTAGCGGCTCCTACAATGAGCAGTTCTTC. The encoded protein is CASSSGSYNEQFF. The entire variable domain, with the rest obtained from reference TRBV19 and TRBJ2-1, is as follows: DGGITQSPKYLFRKEGQNVTLSCEQNLNHDAMYWYRQDPGQGLRLIYYSQIVNDFQKGDIAEGYSVSREKKESFPLTVTSAQKNPTAFYLCASSSGSYNEQFFGPGTRLTVL.

The genes are TRBV7-2 and TRBJ2-5, with TRBD1 matching 9 bases. V lost 1 base, J lost 2 bases, and 5 bases stayed unmatched. The CDR3 covers 16 residues. Germline CDR1 reads SGHTA; CDR2 reads FQGNSA. Here the CDR3 reads CASSLVGTGNQETQYF. The CDR3 bases are TGTGCCAGCAGCTTAGTGGGGACAGGGAATCAAGAGACCCAGTACTTC.

This clone showed up just a few times. The rearrangement uses TRBV5-6 and TRBJ2-1; 12 bases are shared with TRBD1. The CDR3 spans 16 residues. Unmatched junction bases numbered 8, after V lost 4 bases and J lost 6 bases. The germline CDR1 and CDR2 sequences are SGHDT and YYEEEE. The CDR3: CASSTGTGGWRNEQFF. Here the CDR3 DNA reads TGTGCCAGCAGCACCGGGACAGGGGGCTGGCGCAATGAGCAGTTCTTC. Based on the CDR3 plus reference TRBV5-6 and TRBJ2-1, the full variable domain is DAGVTQSPTHLIKTRGQQVTLRCSPKSGHDTVSWYQQALGQGPQFIFQYYEEEERQRGNFPDRFSGHQFPNYSSELNVNALLLGDSALYLCASSTGTGGWRNEQFFGPGTRLTVL.

This clone was observed once. The chain is built from TRBV28 and TRBJ1-3; D is ambiguous. The CDR3 runs to 15 residues. CDR1 MDHEN and CDR2 SYDVKM come from the germline V gene. V lost 6 bases and J lost 4, with 16 bases in between. The CDR3 DNA sequence: TGTGCCAGCAGCCCCCCGCCGGGGTCCGGAAACACCATATATTTT. Translation gives CASSPPPGSGNTIYF.

The rearrangement joins TRBV30 to TRBJ2-2; unclear D gene. The CDR3 covers 13 residues. The V and J ends lost 0 bases and 5 bases respectively, with 7 bases between them. Per the germline V gene, CDR1 is GTSNPN and CDR2 is SVGIG (reference sequence). The CDR3 here is CAWSVRETGELFF. CDR3 nucleotide sequence: TGTGCCTGGAGTGTACGAGAAACCGGGGAGCTGTTTTTT.

Only a few counts were recorded for this clone. This chain links TRBV13 with TRBJ2-7, with D maybe TRBD1 (5 bases). V was clipped by 4 bases and J by 3 bases, with 34 bases between them. Germline V CDR1 and CDR2: PRHDT, FYEKMQ (reference sequence). This CDR3 contains 21 residues. The CDR3 region is CASSSYLETELAHGPDYEQYF. CDR3 bases: TGTGCCAGCAGCTCCTATTTAGAGACAGAGCTGGCCCATGGACCCGACTACGAGCAGTACTTC.

This sequence joins TRBV10-3 and TRBJ1-2; D call uncertain. CDR1 and CDR2 from the germline V gene are ENHRY and SYGVKD. This CDR3 comprises 14 residues. V shed 0 bases and J shed 3 bases, with 8 bases lying between them. The chain's CDR3 is CAISESISDYGYTF. Here the CDR3 DNA reads TGTGCCATCAGTGAGTCGATTTCAGACTATGGCTACACCTTC.

Turning to this clone: The junction differs from germline at one of its ends, possibly a read error. CDR3 in amino acids: CASSLGLAGHGEQYF. CDR3 DNA: TGCGCTAGCAGCTTGGGACTAGCGGGGCACGGGGAGCAGTACTTC. The chain recombines TRBV5-1 with TRBJ2-7, with TRBD2 matching over 13 bases. Germline V gene sequence: CDR1 SGHRS, CDR2 YFSETQ. There are 15 residues in the CDR3.

V usage is TRBV14 and J usage is TRBJ1-1, with D unclear. Germline V gene lookup returns CDR1 SGHDN and CDR2 FVKESK. The CDR3 sequence is 17 residues long. Trimming stripped 3 bases from V and 1 base from J, with 18 bases between. CDR3 amino acids: CASSHTDSRGPNTEAFF. CDR3 sequence (DNA): TGTGCCAGCAGCCATACGGATTCCCGGGGTCCGAACACTGAAGCTTTCTTT.